Sequencing of this T cell receptor beta chain was carried out in a study of response to subunit inactivated influenza vaccine. Concerning this clonotype: The target antigen is unknown.

TCRdb re-called the RT-PCR reads with MiXCR, one entry per CDR3 protein. Of over 800,000 distinct CDR3 sequences listed, 21% are singletons. Findings of the study overall: Few new T cells, the authors suggested, are recruited by each seasonal influenza vaccination.

Germline-derived CDR1 and CDR2 are DFQATT and SNEGSKA (reference sequence). The V segment lost 6 bases and the J segment 2 bases; nucleotides outside the gene matches: 7. This CDR3 contains 15 residues. The starting material was PBMCs from blood, obtained 4 to 6 days after vaccination. The TCR originated in a man aged 50-59 years who received an inactivated influenza vaccine. The chain joins TRBV20-1 to TRBJ2-3, with 11 nucleotides matching TRBD2. CDR3 sequence reads: CSAPPGLAATDTQYF. The CDR3 DNA reads as TGCAGTGCACCCCCGGGACTAGCGGCCACAGATACGCAGTATTTT.